The TCR beta chain under discussion was sequenced for a study of blood T cell repertoires in COVID-19. TCRdb's copy holds only in-frame clones and misses some; the assay was immunoSEQ multiplex PCR. The sample lists over 250,000 clones; about 83% were seen once. Germline trimming cut 0 bases from V and 9 bases from J; bases unmatched to any gene: 7. Germline CDR1 GTSNPN, CDR2 SVGIG (reference sequence). The CDR3 has 14 residues. This chain links TRBV30 with TRBJ2-1; 8 bases line up with TRBD2. This TCR derives from a woman in her 50s who had recovered from COVID-19. Sequencing was carried out using peripheral blood. The CDR3 DNA reads TGTGCCTGGAGTGTACGGAGACTAGCGATTGAGCAGTTCTTC. This sequence encodes CAWSVRRLAIEQFF.